This T cell receptor beta chain was recorded in a study of shared clonotypes between healthy human individuals. Study-level points and caveats: Naive subsets typically showed greater estimated richness than memory subsets. A reduction in generation probabilities was seen for non-shared clonotypes relative to those shared by all four donors. What limited the represented genetic and exposure-history diversity was the small number of donors.

There are 17 residues in the CDR3. CDR1 is KGHSH, CDR2 LQKENI, per germline. Losses at the gene ends were 0 bases for V and 6 bases for J; bases not matched to a gene: 2. All of the donors resided in Nashville, Tennessee, and each was a Caucasian adult. Worth noting for this clone: Antigen unknown. This CDR3 is also generated by other DNA sequences in the sample.

TCRdb's table, derived via immunoSEQ multiplex PCR, lists solely in-frame clones and lacks some. The table has roughly 2.5 million clones, approximately 90% seen once; the top ten hold about 0.13%. Sequencing was done on a sample of naive CD4+ T cells sorted from blood. Sample subset: CD45RA+ positively selected. This clonotype was sampled from a man aged 18 to 29 in good health. The V and J genes are TRBV18 and TRBJ2-1; 16 bases are a match to TRBD2. As DNA, the CDR3 is TGTGCCAGCTCACCACCGGGACTAGCGGGAGGGATCAATGAGCAGTTCTTC. Its translation is CASSPPGLAGGINEQFF.